The next 23 T cell receptor beta chains were all read from a single sample in a study of regulatory T cells in long-lasting Graves disease. This sample's time point: newly diagnosed GD, antithyroid drugs for less than 3 months. PBMC RNA was the source of the TCR library. Building of the TCR beta libraries involved iRepertoire HTBI primers and Arm-PCR of CDR3 regions. From the multiplex PCR reads, TCRdb called clonotypes with MiXCR, one entry per CDR3 protein. Of some 560,000 distinct CDR3 sequences listed, approximately 16% are singletons. The same sample was also used in a study of T cells in Graves' hyperthyroidism and ophthalmopathy.

The material sequenced was peripheral blood mononuclear cells (PBMCs), taken at new diagnosis, from a patient treated with antithyroid drugs. The receptors derive from a woman aged 40 to 65 with Graves disease.

This clonotype was detected only a few times. The chain combines TRBV9 with TRBJ2-1; 9 bases line up with TRBD1. CDR1 is SGDLS and CDR2 is YYNGEE in the germline V gene. V lost 3 bases and J lost 5; bases outside the gene matches: 6. This CDR3 is built from 15 residues. This CDR3 reads CASSAGTGFNNEQFF. DNA for the CDR3: TGTGCCAGCAGCGCCGGGACAGGGTTCAACAATGAGCAGTTCTTC.

The chain carries TRBV20-1 and TRBJ2-3; 10 nucleotides agree with TRBD2. The CDR3 spans 13 residues. Trimming took 5 bases from V and 5 from J; bases not matched to a gene: 4. The germline CDR1 and CDR2 sequences are DFQATT and SNEGSKA (reference sequence). The CDR3 sequence is CSAEAGGLDTQYF. DNA for the CDR3: TGCAGTGCTGAAGCGGGGGGGCTAGATACGCAGTATTTT.

On this clonotype: This clone may be a read error of a much larger clone one base away. The J gene is TRBJ1-1, the V gene TRBV5-1; maybe TRBD1 (6 bases). Germline V lookup: CDR1 SGHRS, CDR2 YFSETQ. CDR3 length: 13 residues. CDR3 amino acids: CASGLGASTEAFF. CDR3 nucleotides: TGCGCCAGCGGCTTGGGGGCGAGCACTGAAGCTTTCTTT. Full variable domain (outside the CDR3, taken from reference TRBV5-1 and TRBJ1-1): KAGVTQTPRYLIKTRGQQVTLSCSPISGHRSVSWYQQTPGQGLQFLFEYFSETQRNKGNFPGRFSGRQFSNSRSEMNVSTLELGDSALYLCASGLGASTEAFFGQGTRLTVV.

The chain couples TRBV9 to TRBJ1-5, with D possibly TRBD1 on 6 matching bases. Germline V gives CDR1 SGDLS, CDR2 YYNGEE. This CDR3 region has 15 residues. Trimming shortened V by 4 bases and J by 0 bases, and 11 bases separated the two germline ends. CDR3 nucleotides: TGTGCCAGCAGCTCGGGACACGATAGCAATCAGCCCCAGCATTTT. Its protein is CASSSGHDSNQPQHF. Drawing the rest from reference TRBV9 and TRBJ1-5, the complete variable domain is DSGVTQTPKHLITATGQRVTLRCSPRSGDLSVYWYQQSLDQGLQFLIQYYNGEERAKGNILERFSAQQFPDLHSELNLSSLELGDSALYFCASSSGHDSNQPQHFGDGTRLSIL.

This clonotype was picked up a small number of times. The CDR3 is CSARPLSGGGGETQYF. The CDR3 coding sequence is TGCAGTGCTAGACCCCTTAGCGGGGGGGGGGGAGAGACCCAGTACTTC. The chain is built from TRBV20-1 and TRBJ2-5, with 11 bases matching TRBD2. This CDR3 is 16 amino acids long. V shed 2 bases and J 4 bases; nucleotides not matched to a gene: 9. Per the germline V gene, CDR1 is DFQATT and CDR2 is SNEGSKA (reference sequence).

The table lists this clonotype with many counts. V usage is TRBV5-1 and J usage is TRBJ1-4; D is uncertain. Germline V gives CDR1 SGHRS, CDR2 YFSETQ. The CDR3 runs 13 residues. Trimming removed 0 bases at V and 8 bases at J, with 8 bases between. The CDR3 protein is CASSLEGGEKLFF. In DNA form, the CDR3 reads TGCGCCAGCAGCTTGGAGGGAGGAGAAAAACTGTTTTTT. The whole variable domain, filled in from reference TRBV5-1 and TRBJ1-4, reads KAGVTQTPRYLIKTRGQQVTLSCSPISGHRSVSWYQQTPGQGLQFLFEYFSETQRNKGNFPGRFSGRQFSNSRSEMNVSTLELGDSALYLCASSLEGGEKLFFGSGTQLSVL.

This clonotype was observed at least ten times. The chain has TRBV2 and TRBJ1-2, with a tentative D call TRBD1 (6 bases). The V gene's germline CDR1 is SNHLY and CDR2 FYNNEI. The CDR3 has 15 residues. Trimming removed 7 bases from V and 4 bases from J, with 19 bases in between. The CDR3 DNA reads TGTGCCAGCAACGGAGGGGGGCAGGGGCGCTATGGCTACACCTTC. Translating gives CASNGGGQGRYGYTF. The entire variable domain, with the rest obtained from reference TRBV2 and TRBJ1-2, is as follows: EPEVTQTPSHQVTQMGQEVILRCVPISNHLYFYWYRQILGQKVEFLVSFYNNEISEKSEIFDDQFSVERPDGSNFTLKIRSTKLEDSAMYFCASNGGGQGRYGYTFGSGTRLTVV.

This clonotype was counted a few times. The gene calls are TRBV19 and TRBJ2-2; D not resolved. The V gene lost 5 bases and the J gene lost 0 bases, with 10 bases spanning the gap. The germline V gene has CDR1 LNHDA and CDR2 SQIVND (reference sequence). The CDR3 totals 15 residues. The CDR3: CASSFSLSNTGELFF. CDR3 coding DNA: TGTGCCAGTAGTTTTTCATTATCGAACACCGGGGAGCTGTTTTTT.

This clonotype was counted ten times or more. The chain is built from TRBV13 and TRBJ2-3; 9 bases map to TRBD2. The length of the CDR3 is 14 residues. V gave up 8 bases and J gave up 4 bases; unmatched junction bases: 7. CDR1 and CDR2 (germline): PRHDT, FYEKMQ (reference sequence). The CDR3 DNA sequence: TGTGCCAGCCTGAGGACTAGCGATTCAGATACGCAGTATTTT. It yields the protein CASLRTSDSDTQYF.

This clonotype showed up many times. The CDR3 region is CSARDPAGGQETQYF. CDR3 DNA sequence: TGCAGTGCTAGAGACCCAGCGGGGGGACAAGAGACCCAGTACTTC. The chain employs TRBV20-1 and TRBJ2-5; 9 nucleotides line up with TRBD2. J gave up 2 bases and V 0 bases, and 4 bases lay outside the gene matches. The CDR3 spans 15 residues. Germline CDR1 reads DFQATT; CDR2 reads SNEGSKA (reference sequence).

This clonotype was detected ten times or more. This chain connects TRBV6-1 to TRBJ2-7, with D perhaps matching TRBD1 (6 bases). The CDR3 consists of 17 residues. Germline CDR1 is MNHNS and CDR2 is SASEGT. Deletions cut 5 bases from V and 0 bases from J, with 20 bases between. For the CDR3, the DNA is TGTGCCAGCAGTCAAACCCCTTCAGGGGTCACCTCCTACGAGCAGTACTTC. This encodes CASSQTPSGVTSYEQYF.

This clonotype was seen repeatedly, ten times or more. The genes are TRBV9 and TRBJ2-1, with 8 bases fitting TRBD2. From germline, CDR1 is SGDLS and CDR2 YYNGEE. V lost 0 bases, J lost 7 bases, and 12 bases stayed unmatched. This CDR3 comprises 17 residues. The chain's CDR3 is CASSVATGGGGGNEQFF. CDR3 DNA sequence: TGTGCCAGCAGCGTAGCTACTGGAGGTGGCGGGGGGAATGAGCAGTTCTTC.

This clonotype has just a few counts. This chain links TRBV18 with TRBJ2-5, with 8 nucleotides matching TRBD2. Germline CDR1 is KGHSH and CDR2 is LQKENI. With V trimmed by 3 bases and J by 1 base, 10 bases remained unmatched. The CDR3 runs 17 residues. CDR3 sequence reads: CASSPQLAETLQETQYF. The CDR3 DNA reads TGTGCCAGCTCACCCCAACTAGCGGAAACCCTCCAAGAGACCCAGTACTTC.

In its sample, this clonotype was seen a few times. This chain uses TRBV19 with TRBJ2-7; D call uncertain. The germline gives CDR1 LNHDA, CDR2 SQIVND (reference sequence). The CDR3 contains 14 residues. Trimming left V 5 bases short and J 3 bases short, with 14 bases between. The CDR3 region is CASSRSPGYYEQYF. The CDR3 DNA follows: TGTGCCAGTAGTCGATCCCCAGGTTACTACGAGCAGTACTTC.

This clonotype appeared many times. The chain joins TRBV11-2 to TRBJ1-4, with unresolved D. The CDR3 runs to 15 residues. In germline, CDR1 is SGHAT, CDR2 FQNNGV. The V gene lost 0 bases and the J gene lost 4 bases, with 9 bases spanning the gap. CDR3 region: CASSLDPGYNEKLFF. CDR3 bases: TGTGCCAGCAGCTTAGATCCCGGTTATAATGAAAAACTGTTTTTT.

This clonotype came up a few times. The chain links TRBV9 to TRBJ2-1; 14 nucleotides line up with TRBD2. Germline CDR1 and CDR2: SGDLS and YYNGEE. The CDR3 has 15 residues. With 3 bases clipped from V and 10 bases from J, the junction kept 6 bases outside the gene matches. DNA for the CDR3: TGTGCCAGCAGCGCACGACTAGCGGGGGGGCAGGAGCAGTTCTTC. Protein product: CASSARLAGGQEQFF. The whole variable domain, filled in from reference TRBV9 and TRBJ2-1, reads DSGVTQTPKHLITATGQRVTLRCSPRSGDLSVYWYQQSLDQGLQFLIQYYNGEERAKGNILERFSAQQFPDLHSELNLSSLELGDSALYFCASSARLAGGQEQFFGPGTRLTVL.

Comments on this clonotype: It may be a read error: a sequence one base away is much more abundant. The conserved final phenylalanine or tryptophan is absent from the CDR3, which likely points to a read error. The V gene is TRBV4-1, the J gene TRBJ2-7; 10 bases agree with TRBD1. V trimming: 1 base; J trimming: 9 bases; junction bases outside the gene matches: 3. Germline V lookup: CDR1 MGHRA, CDR2 YSYEKL. The CDR3 sequence is 13 residues long. The CDR3 here is CASSQVTGGTQYS. CDR3 nucleotide sequence: TGCGCCAGCAGCCAAGTGACAGGGGGCACGCAGTACTCC.

This chain joins TRBV29-1 and TRBJ2-5; D possibly corresponds to TRBD2 (5 bases). With 4 bases removed from V and 7 bases from J, the gap between germline ends came to 22 bases. This CDR3 spans 15 amino acids. Looked up from germline, CDR1 is SQVTM and CDR2 is ANQGSEA. The CDR3 region is CSVVSTRGAWGTQYF. The CDR3 nucleotides read TGCAGCGTTGTTTCTACCCGGGGAGCCTGGGGGACCCAGTACTTC.

This clonotype was detected ten times or more. The chain is built from TRBV20-1 and TRBJ2-7; D assignment may be TRBD1 or TRBD2 (5 bases each). V shed 6 bases and J shed 0 bases, with 15 bases lying between them. The length of the CDR3 is 14 residues. The germline V gene has CDR1 DFQATT and CDR2 SNEGSKA (reference sequence). The CDR3: CSAVRGSSSYEQYF. In DNA form, the CDR3 reads TGCAGTGCGGTCCGGGGCAGTTCCTCCTACGAGCAGTACTTC.

J is TRBJ1-5 and V is TRBV20-1; D is uncertain. Germline V CDR1 and CDR2: DFQATT, SNEGSKA (reference sequence). V gave up 1 base and J gave up 4 bases, with 17 bases separating them. The CDR3 is 16 residues long. For the CDR3, the DNA is TGCAGTGCTAGAGTCTGGGGAATCCAAACGAATCAGCCCCAGCATTTT. The encoded protein is CSARVWGIQTNQPQHF.

This clonotype came up many times. The chain employs TRBV28 and TRBJ1-2; no reliable D call. V was shortened by 3 bases and J by 0 bases, with 5 bases between the two germline ends. The germline CDR1 and CDR2 sequences are MDHEN and SYDVKM. There are 13 residues in the CDR3. In DNA, the CDR3 is TGTGCCAGCAGTTTCGGGGCTAACTATGGCTACACCTTC. This sequence encodes CASSFGANYGYTF.

As to this clonotype: Mismatch with germline at one junction end may stem from a read error. J is TRBJ2-1 and V is TRBV19, with D perhaps TRBD1 (6 bases). Germline V gene lookup returns CDR1 LNHDA and CDR2 SQIVND (reference sequence). The CDR3 extends over 15 amino acids. CDR3 region: CASGIAGVPYNEQFF. The CDR3 coding sequence is TGTGCCAGTGGTATAGCAGGGGTCCCCTACAATGAGCAGTTCTTC.

This clonotype came up a few times. V is TRBV30 and J is TRBJ1-3; D uncertain. V shed 4 bases and J shed 0 bases, with 7 bases lying between them. Germline lookup yields CDR1 GTSNPN and CDR2 SVGIG (reference sequence). The CDR3 has 13 amino acids. CDR3 loop: CAWNPDSGNTIYF. CDR3 coding DNA: TGTGCCTGGAACCCTGACTCTGGAAACACCATATATTTT.